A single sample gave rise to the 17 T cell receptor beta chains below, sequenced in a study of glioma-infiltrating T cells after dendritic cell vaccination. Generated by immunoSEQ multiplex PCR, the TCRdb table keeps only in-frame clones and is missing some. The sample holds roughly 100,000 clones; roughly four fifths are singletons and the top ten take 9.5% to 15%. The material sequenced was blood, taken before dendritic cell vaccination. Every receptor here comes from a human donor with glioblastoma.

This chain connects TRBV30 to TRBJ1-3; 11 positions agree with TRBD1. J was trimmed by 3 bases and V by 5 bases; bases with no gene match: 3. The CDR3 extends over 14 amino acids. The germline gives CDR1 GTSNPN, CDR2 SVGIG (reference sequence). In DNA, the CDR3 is TGTGCCTGGGGACAGGGGGCGCGTGGAAACACCATATATTTT. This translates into CAWGQGARGNTIYF.

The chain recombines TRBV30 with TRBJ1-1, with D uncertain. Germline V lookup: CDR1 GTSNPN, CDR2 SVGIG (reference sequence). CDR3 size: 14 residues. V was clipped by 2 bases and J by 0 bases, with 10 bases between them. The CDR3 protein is CAWSFSFVNTEAFF. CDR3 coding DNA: TGTGCCTGGAGTTTCTCTTTCGTGAACACTGAAGCTTTCTTT.

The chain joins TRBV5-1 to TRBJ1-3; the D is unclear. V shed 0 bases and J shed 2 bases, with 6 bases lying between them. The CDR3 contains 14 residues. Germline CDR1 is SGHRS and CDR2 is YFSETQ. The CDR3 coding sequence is TGCGCCAGCAGCTTGGAACAGACTGGAAACACCATATATTTT. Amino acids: CASSLEQTGNTIYF.

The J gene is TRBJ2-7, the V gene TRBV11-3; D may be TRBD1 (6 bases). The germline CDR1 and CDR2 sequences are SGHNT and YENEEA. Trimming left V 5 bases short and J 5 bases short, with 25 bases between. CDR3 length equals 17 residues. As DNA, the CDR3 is TGTGCCAGCAGCCCGAATAGGGACACCTCAGGAGACCACGAGCAGTACTTC. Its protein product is CASSPNRDTSGDHEQYF.

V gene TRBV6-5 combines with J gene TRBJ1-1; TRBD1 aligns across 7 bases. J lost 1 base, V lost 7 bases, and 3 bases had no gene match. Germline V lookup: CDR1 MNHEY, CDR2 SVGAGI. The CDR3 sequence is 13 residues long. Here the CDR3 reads CASTRDRNTEAFF. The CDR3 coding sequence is TGTGCCAGCACCAGGGACAGGAACACTGAAGCTTTCTTT.

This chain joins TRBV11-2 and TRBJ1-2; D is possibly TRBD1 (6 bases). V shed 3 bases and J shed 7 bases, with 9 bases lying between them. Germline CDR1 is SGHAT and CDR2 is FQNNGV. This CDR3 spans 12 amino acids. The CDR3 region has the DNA TGTGCCAGCAGCTTCACAGGGTTTGGCTACACCTTC. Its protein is CASSFTGFGYTF.

CDR3 bases: TGTGCCACCAGCAGAGATCGGCAGGGGACCTACGAGCAGTACTTC. Translated, it gives CATSRDRQGTYEQYF. This sequence joins TRBV15 and TRBJ2-7; TRBD1 might be the D (6 bases). This CDR3 is 15 amino acids long. In germline, CDR1 is LNHNV, CDR2 YYDKDF (reference sequence). Between the trimmed V and J ends, which lost 0 bases and 2 bases, there was a span of 11 bases.

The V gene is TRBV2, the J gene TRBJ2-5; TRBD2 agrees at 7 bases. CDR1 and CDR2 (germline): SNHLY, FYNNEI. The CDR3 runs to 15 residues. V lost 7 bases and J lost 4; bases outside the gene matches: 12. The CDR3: CASIERGGVGETQYF. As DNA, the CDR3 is TGTGCCAGCATCGAACGTGGGGGGGTCGGAGAGACCCAGTACTTC.

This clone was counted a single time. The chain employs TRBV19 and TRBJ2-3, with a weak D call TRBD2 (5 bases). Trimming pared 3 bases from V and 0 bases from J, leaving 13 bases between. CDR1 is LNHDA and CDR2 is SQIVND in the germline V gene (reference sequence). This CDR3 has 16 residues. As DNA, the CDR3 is TGTGCCAGTAGTATTTCTGCAGGACTTAGCACAGATACGCAGTATTTT. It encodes CASSISAGLSTDTQYF.

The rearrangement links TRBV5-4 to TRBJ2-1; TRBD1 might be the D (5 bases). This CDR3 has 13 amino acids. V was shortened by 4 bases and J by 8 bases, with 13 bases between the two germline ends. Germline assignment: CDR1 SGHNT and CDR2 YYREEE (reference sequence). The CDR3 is CASSDQGIDEQFF. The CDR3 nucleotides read TGTGCCAGCAGCGATCAGGGTATCGATGAGCAGTTCTTC. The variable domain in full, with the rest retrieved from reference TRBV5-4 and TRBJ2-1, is ETGVTQSPTHLIKTRGQQVTLRCSSQSGHNTVSWYQQALGQGPQFIFQYYREEENGRGNFPPRFSGLQFPNYSSELNVNALELDDSALYLCASSDQGIDEQFFGPGTRLTVL.

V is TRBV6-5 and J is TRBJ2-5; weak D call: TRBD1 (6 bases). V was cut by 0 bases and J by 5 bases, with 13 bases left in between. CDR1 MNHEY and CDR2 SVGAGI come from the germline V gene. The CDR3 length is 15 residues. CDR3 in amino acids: CASSYSIGGRETQYF. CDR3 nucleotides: TGTGCCAGCAGTTACTCGATAGGGGGTCGGGAGACCCAGTACTTC.

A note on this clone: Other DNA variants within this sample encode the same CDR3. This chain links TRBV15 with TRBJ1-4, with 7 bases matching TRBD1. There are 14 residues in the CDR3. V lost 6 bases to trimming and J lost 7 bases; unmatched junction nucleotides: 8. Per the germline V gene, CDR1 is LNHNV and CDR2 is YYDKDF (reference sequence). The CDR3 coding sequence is TGTGCCACCAGTCCGACAGGGATTCGTGAAAAACTGTTTTTT. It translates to CATSPTGIREKLFF.

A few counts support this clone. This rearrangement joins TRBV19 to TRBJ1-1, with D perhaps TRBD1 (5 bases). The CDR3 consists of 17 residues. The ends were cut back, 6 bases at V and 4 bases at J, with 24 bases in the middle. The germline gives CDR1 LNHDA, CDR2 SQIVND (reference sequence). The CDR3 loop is CASSPRGGRGRLTEAFF. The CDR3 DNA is TGTGCCAGTAGCCCCCGGGGGGGGAGGGGCCGCCTCACTGAAGCTTTCTTT. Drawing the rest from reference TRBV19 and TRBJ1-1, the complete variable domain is DGGITQSPKYLFRKEGQNVTLSCEQNLNHDAMYWYRQDPGQGLRLIYYSQIVNDFQKGDIAEGYSVSREKKESFPLTVTSAQKNPTAFYLCASSPRGGRGRLTEAFFGQGTRLTVV.

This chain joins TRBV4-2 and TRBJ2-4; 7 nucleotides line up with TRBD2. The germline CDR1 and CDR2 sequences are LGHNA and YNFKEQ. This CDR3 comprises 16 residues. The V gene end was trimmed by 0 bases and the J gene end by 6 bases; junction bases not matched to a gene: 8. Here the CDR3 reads CASSQDTGEGGNIQYF. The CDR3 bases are TGTGCCAGCAGCCAAGATACCGGGGAGGGAGGAAACATTCAGTACTTC.

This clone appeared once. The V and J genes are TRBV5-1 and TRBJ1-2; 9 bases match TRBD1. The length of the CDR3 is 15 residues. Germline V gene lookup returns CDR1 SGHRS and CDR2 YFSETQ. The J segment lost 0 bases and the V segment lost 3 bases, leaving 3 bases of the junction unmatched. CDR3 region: CASSYGTGPNYGYTF. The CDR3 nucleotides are TGCGCCAGCAGCTACGGGACAGGGCCTAACTATGGCTACACCTTC.

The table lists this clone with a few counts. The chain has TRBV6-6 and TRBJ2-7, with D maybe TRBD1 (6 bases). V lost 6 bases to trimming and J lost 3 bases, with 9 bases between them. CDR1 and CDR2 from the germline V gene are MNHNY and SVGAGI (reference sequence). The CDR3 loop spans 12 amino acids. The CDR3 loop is CASSRGLYEQYF. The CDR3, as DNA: TGTGCCAGCAGCAGGGGTCTCTACGAGCAGTACTTC.

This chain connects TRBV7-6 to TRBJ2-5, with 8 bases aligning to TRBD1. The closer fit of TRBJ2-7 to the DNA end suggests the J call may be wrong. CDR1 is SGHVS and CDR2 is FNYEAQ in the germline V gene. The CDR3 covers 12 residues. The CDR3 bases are TGTGCCAGCAGCACAGGGGGATACGAGCAGTACTTC. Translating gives CASSTGGYEQYF.